The sequence of this TCR beta chain was determined in a study of early T cells in non-severe SARS-CoV-2 infection. On the study more broadly: Bulk RNA from unsorted whole blood was sequenced; chains were unpaired.

This clonotype was observed many times. Its antigen is undetermined. This CDR3 has 16 residues. Germline CDR1 and CDR2: MGHDK and SYGVNS. V lost 5 bases, J lost 0 bases, and 14 bases lay in between. Findings and limits, study-wide: The VDJdb matching leaned toward anti-spike CD8 responses and overlooked private and CD4 specificities.

Unique molecular identifiers were attached to individual cDNA molecules. TCRdb redid the calling of the 5' RACE reads with MiXCR, one entry per CDR3 protein. The sample carries roughly 32,000 distinct CDR3 sequences, roughly 3.9% recorded once. The sequenced sample was whole blood. This clonotype originated in an adult who was a healthcare worker with PCR-confirmed SARS-CoV-2 infection or an uninfected control (not recorded which). The rearrangement uses TRBV25-1 and TRBJ1-3; no clear D gene. The CDR3 nucleotides are TGTGCCAGCAGTTTCATCGGAGGTAACTCTGGAAACACCATATATTTT. It specifies CASSFIGGNSGNTIYF.